A single sample is the source of the 3 T cell receptor beta chains below, sequenced in a study of blood T cell repertoires in COVID-19. Libraries were prepared by immunoSEQ multiplex PCR; TCRdb keeps only in-frame clonotypes and omits some of them. Here the sample spans about 180,000 clones, approximately 85% being singletons. The sample comprised peripheral blood. These receptors came from a human donor with active or convalescent COVID-19. The donor label of this sample is uncertain.

The rearrangement joins TRBV28 to TRBJ1-1; TRBD1 matches at 8 bases. This CDR3 spans 14 amino acids. The J segment lost 0 bases and the V segment lost 6 bases, leaving 3 bases of the junction unmatched. Germline V lookup: CDR1 MDHEN, CDR2 SYDVKM. CDR3 amino acids: CASRTGELNTEAFF. The CDR3 DNA sequence: TGTGCCAGCAGGACAGGGGAACTGAACACTGAAGCTTTCTTT.

The rearrangement uses TRBV28 and TRBJ2-3, with D possibly being TRBD2 (7 bases). The CDR3 totals 17 residues. Trimming took 8 bases from V and 5 from J, leaving 26 bases between them. Germline loops: CDR1 MDHEN, CDR2 SYDVKM. In nucleotides, the CDR3 is TGTGCCAGCGGTCAGGGTTGGGGGGGCGCTGGGAGAGATACGCAGTATTTT. Translated, it gives CASGQGWGGAGRDTQYF. The entire variable domain, with the rest obtained from reference TRBV28 and TRBJ2-3, is as follows: DVKVTQSSRYLVKRTGEKVFLECVQDMDHENMFWYRQDPGLGLRLIYFSYDVKMKEKGDIPEGYSVSREKKERFSLILESASTNQTSMYLCASGQGWGGAGRDTQYFGPGTRLTVL.

The chain recombines TRBV7-2 with TRBJ2-7; TRBD2 matches at 8 bases. J was trimmed by 2 bases and V by 5 bases; bases with no gene match: 8. The CDR3 extends over 15 amino acids. Per germline, CDR1 SGHTA and CDR2 FQGNSA. CDR3 sequence reads: CASSRLANKPYEQYF. The CDR3 DNA follows: TGTGCCAGCAGCAGACTAGCGAATAAGCCCTACGAGCAGTACTTC.